This T cell receptor (beta chain) was captured by sequencing in a study of T cell repertoires in cytomegalovirus infection. At the level of the study: Recently identified HLA-C-restricted CMV epitopes and well-studied HLA-B-restricted CMV epitopes were used by the study. Public TCR beta signature analysis indicated the presence of both CMV infection and matching HLA type. Study conclusions and caveats: Within the response measured ex vivo, HLA-C-restricted CMV-specific TCR beta clonotypes were dominant.

TCRdb called the reads again in MiXCR, with one record for every CDR3 protein. The sample lists hundreds of thousands of distinct CDR3 sequences; over 25% were seen once. The CDR3 runs to 13 residues. The V gene end was trimmed by 3 bases and the J gene end by 5 bases; junction bases not matched to a gene: 2. CDR1 and CDR2 (germline): LGHNT, FRNRAP. A word on this clonotype: Its antigen remains unknown.

This clonotype originated in a human donor in good health (CMV status not recorded). Some clones in this sample may be carry-over from other donors' samples. The chain is built from TRBV12-5 and TRBJ1-2; TRBD1 matches at 8 bases. Sample: cultured CD8+ T cells from PBMCs, taken from culture after CMV antigen stimulation. CDR3 amino acids: CASGFGQGYGYTF. In DNA form, the CDR3 reads TGTGCTAGTGGTTTCGGACAGGGTTATGGCTACACCTTC.